These 14 T cell receptor beta chains share one sample of origin, sequenced in a study of blood T cell repertoires in COVID-19. Clones were sequenced by immunoSEQ multiplex PCR, and TCRdb holds only the in-frame ones, with some missing. The sample yields about 64,000 clones, approximately 90% seen once. Input material: peripheral blood. The receptors shown here come from a human donor in a cohort sampled during active COVID-19.

The rearrangement joins TRBV27 to TRBJ2-7; D unclear. CDR1 is MNHEY and CDR2 is SMNVEV in the germline V gene (reference sequence). CDR3 length equals 13 residues. The V end lost 3 bases, the J end lost 2 bases, and 8 bases lay between the germline ends. This chain's CDR3 is CASSLTPTYEQYF. Written as DNA, the CDR3 is TGTGCCAGCAGTTTGACACCGACCTACGAGCAGTACTTC.

The J gene is TRBJ2-1, the V gene TRBV6-1; 15 bases match TRBD2. This CDR3 spans 20 amino acids. Germline V gives CDR1 MNHNS, CDR2 SASEGT. V lost 0 bases to trimming and J lost 6 bases; unmatched junction nucleotides: 12. In DNA, the CDR3 is TGTGCCAGCAGTGAAGCGCCACCGGGACTAGCGGGAGGCACTGCCAATGAGCAGTTCTTC. This encodes CASSEAPPGLAGGTANEQFF.

The chain carries TRBV6-5 and TRBJ1-6; tentative D call: TRBD1 (5 bases). The germline CDR1 and CDR2 sequences are MNHEY and SVGAGI. Trimming left V 0 bases short and J 7 bases short, with 13 bases between. The CDR3 covers 16 residues. Here the CDR3 reads CASSYSIWGGNSPLHF. The DNA for the CDR3 is TGTGCCAGCAGTTACTCGATCTGGGGGGGAAATTCACCCCTCCACTTT.

This clone was observed a handful of times. The chain carries TRBV27 and TRBJ2-7, with 11 bases lining up with TRBD2. The V gene end was trimmed by 1 base and the J gene end by 7 bases; junction bases not matched to a gene: 12. Germline V gene sequence: CDR1 MNHEY, CDR2 SMNVEV (reference sequence). The CDR3 sequence is 17 residues long. The CDR3 nucleotides read TGTGCCAGCAGTTTATTTTGGCTAGCGGGAGGCCAGGGTGAGCAGTACTTC. Amino acids: CASSLFWLAGGQGEQYF.

The rearrangement uses TRBV5-1 and TRBJ2-5; TRBD2 agrees at 8 bases. The CDR3 consists of 15 residues. V lost 0 bases and J lost 5; bases outside the gene matches: 6. Germline CDR1 and CDR2: SGHRS and YFSETQ. The CDR3: CASSLGAGGAETQYF. CDR3 sequence (DNA): TGCGCCAGCAGCTTGGGGGCCGGGGGGGCTGAGACCCAGTACTTC.

The chain uses TRBV10-2 and TRBJ2-3; D call uncertain. V lost 3 bases and J lost 0, with 16 bases in between. In germline, CDR1 is WSHSY, CDR2 SAAADI. The CDR3 has 17 residues. DNA of the CDR3: TGCGCCAGCAGTGATGGGCCTGGCCCCTCTAGCACAGATACGCAGTATTTT. Protein product: CASSDGPGPSSTDTQYF.

The CDR3 reads CASSIGTGGFTDTQYF. CDR3 DNA sequence: TGTGCCAGTAGTATAGGGACAGGGGGTTTTACAGATACGCAGTATTTT. This chain connects TRBV19 to TRBJ2-3, with TRBD1 identical over 10 bases. Trimming cost V 1 base and J 3 bases; bases outside gene matches: 4. Germline V gives CDR1 LNHDA, CDR2 SQIVND (reference sequence). The CDR3 has 16 residues.

The chain joins TRBV28 to TRBJ2-6, with 11 bases fitting TRBD1. V was pared by 6 bases and J by 4 bases, with 8 bases of the junction left unmatched. CDR3 size: 17 residues. Germline V gene lookup returns CDR1 MDHEN and CDR2 SYDVKM. The CDR3 is CASRRTGGAGGANVLTF. Written as DNA, the CDR3 is TGTGCCAGCAGGCGGACAGGGGGCGCGGGAGGGGCCAACGTCCTGACTTTC.

The chain joins TRBV5-1 to TRBJ2-7; the D gene is possibly TRBD2 (6 bases). Trimming took 0 bases from V and 8 from J, leaving 21 bases between them. The germline gives CDR1 SGHRS, CDR2 YFSETQ. The CDR3 runs to 16 residues. The CDR3 sequence is CASSLAVGSAAGQQYF. CDR3 bases: TGCGCCAGCAGCTTGGCTGTCGGATCGGCCGCGGGGCAGCAGTACTTC. Looking up the rest from reference TRBV5-1 and TRBJ2-7 gives the full variable domain: KAGVTQTPRYLIKTRGQQVTLSCSPISGHRSVSWYQQTPGQGLQFLFEYFSETQRNKGNFPGRFSGRQFSNSRSEMNVSTLELGDSALYLCASSLAVGSAAGQQYFGPGTRLTVT.

The chain's CDR3 is CASSPYPGQPEAFF. The CDR3 coding sequence is TGTGCCAGCAGCCCTTACCCCGGACAACCTGAAGCTTTCTTT. The J gene is TRBJ1-1, the V gene TRBV9, with D tentatively TRBD1 (5 bases). The germline V gene encodes CDR1 SGDLS and CDR2 YYNGEE. This CDR3 region has 14 residues. V lost 4 bases to trimming and J lost 6 bases, with 16 bases between them.

The DNA of the CDR3 is TGTGCCAGCAGCTCCGCGAGGGCCGGGTCGGATACGCAGTATTTT. It encodes CASSSARAGSDTQYF. The chain uses TRBV7-9 and TRBJ2-3; tentatively, D is TRBD2 (5 bases). CDR3 length: 15 amino acids. V lost 4 bases, J lost 6 bases, and 17 bases lay in between. The V gene's germline CDR1 is SEHNR and CDR2 FQNEAQ (reference sequence).

CDR3 DNA: TGTGCCAGCAGCGATCTACTCGGAAACACCATATATTTT. It translates to CASSDLLGNTIYF. The rearrangement uses TRBV28 and TRBJ1-3; unclear D gene. CDR3 length: 13 amino acids. CDR1 is MDHEN and CDR2 is SYDVKM in the germline V gene. V dropped 6 bases and J dropped 4 bases, with 10 bases sitting between them.

This chain connects TRBV28 to TRBJ1-1; the match to TRBD1 covers 7 bases. V lost 4 bases to trimming and J lost 11 bases; unmatched junction nucleotides: 4. CDR3 length: 11 residues. CDR1 MDHEN and CDR2 SYDVKM come from the germline V gene. The CDR3 DNA is TGTGCCAGCAGTTCAGACAGGGTGGCTTTCTTT. Protein product: CASSSDRVAFF.

The chain is built from TRBV4-2 and TRBJ2-1, with unresolved D. Germline V CDR1 and CDR2: LGHNA, YNFKEQ. Trimming shortened V by 5 bases and J by 0 bases, and 11 bases separated the two germline ends. The CDR3 is 15 amino acids. The CDR3 reads CASSVMVSSYNEQFF. The CDR3 bases are TGTGCCAGCAGCGTTATGGTTAGCTCCTACAATGAGCAGTTCTTC.